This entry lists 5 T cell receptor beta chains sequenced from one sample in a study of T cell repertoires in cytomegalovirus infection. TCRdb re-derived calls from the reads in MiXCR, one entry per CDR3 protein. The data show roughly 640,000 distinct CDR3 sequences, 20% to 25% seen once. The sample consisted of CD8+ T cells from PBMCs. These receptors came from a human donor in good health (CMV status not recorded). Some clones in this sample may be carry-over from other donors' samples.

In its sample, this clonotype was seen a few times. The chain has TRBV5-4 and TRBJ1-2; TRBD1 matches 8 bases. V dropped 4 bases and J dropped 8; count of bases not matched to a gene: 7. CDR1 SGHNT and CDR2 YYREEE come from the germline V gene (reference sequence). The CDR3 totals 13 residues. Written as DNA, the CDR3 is TGTGCCAGCAGCCCTAGGACAGGGCAAGGCTACACCTTC. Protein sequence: CASSPRTGQGYTF. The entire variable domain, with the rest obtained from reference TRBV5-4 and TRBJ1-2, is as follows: ETGVTQSPTHLIKTRGQQVTLRCSSQSGHNTVSWYQQALGQGPQFIFQYYREEENGRGNFPPRFSGLQFPNYSSELNVNALELDDSALYLCASSPRTGQGYTFGSGTRLTVV.

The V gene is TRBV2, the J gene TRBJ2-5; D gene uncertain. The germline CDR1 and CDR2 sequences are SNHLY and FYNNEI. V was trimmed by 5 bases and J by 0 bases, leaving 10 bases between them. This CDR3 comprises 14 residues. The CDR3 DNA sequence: TGTGCCAGCAGTCCTCGGACGGACCAAGAGACCCAGTACTTC. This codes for CASSPRTDQETQYF.

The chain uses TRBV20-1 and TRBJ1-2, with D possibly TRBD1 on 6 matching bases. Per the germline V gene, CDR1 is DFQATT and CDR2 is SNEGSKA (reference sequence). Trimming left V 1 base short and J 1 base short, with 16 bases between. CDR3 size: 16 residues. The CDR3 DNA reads TGCAGTGCTAGAGCGATTCCGGGACATCTTAACTATGGCTACACCTTC. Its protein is CSARAIPGHLNYGYTF.

The CDR3 region has the DNA TGTGCCAGCAGTTTACTCCAATCCGGGGAGCTGTTTTTT. Encoded protein: CASSLLQSGELFF. The genes are TRBV28 and TRBJ2-2, with D unresolved. The CDR3 totals 13 residues. The V gene's germline CDR1 is MDHEN and CDR2 SYDVKM. Trimming stripped 2 bases from V and 6 bases from J, with 7 bases between.

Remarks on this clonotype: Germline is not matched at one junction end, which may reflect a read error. CDR3 residues: CVSSPEDSPLHF. Here the CDR3 DNA reads TGTGTCAGCTCACCGGAGGATTCACCCCTCCACTTT. V is TRBV18 and J is TRBJ1-6; no reliable D call. Germline V lookup: CDR1 KGHSH, CDR2 LQKENI. This CDR3 contains 12 residues.